This T cell receptor beta chain originates from a study of cytomegalovirus exposure and HLA in healthy donors. Study-level information: T cells numbering around 180 million yielded some 100 million unique TCR beta sequences in an earlier analysis. Whole-study results and caveats: For most TCR beta V segments, an earlier analysis put the productive rate at about 90% or about 30% of the time. At a 0.05 false discovery rate, a later analysis found over 15,000 TCR beta sequences to be associated with HLA alleles.

A note on this clone: Its target is unknown.

With 60 Vbeta and 13 Jbeta primers, the PCR was carried out. Original handling: A later analysis tallied about 80 million unique TCR beta chains, around 9.9 million of them shared. The method was immunoSEQ multiplex PCR; TCRdb's version includes in-frame clones alone and lacks a portion of them. That table furnishes V, J and clone size, whereas the DNA furnished D and trimming. The data hold some 150,000 clones, with around 80% observed a single time. CDR1 and CDR2 from the germline V gene are WSHSY and SAAADI. V was clipped by 5 bases and J by 2 bases; unmatched bases: 5. This CDR3 comprises 14 residues.

The chain couples TRBV10-2 to TRBJ2-7; the match to TRBD1 covers 8 bases. The sequencing input was PBMCs. This clonotype was obtained from a woman aged 18-29 years in good health and CMV-seronegative. The CDR3 region is CASSLGQVAYEQYF. CDR3 in DNA: TGCGCCAGCAGTTTGGGACAGGTGGCCTACGAGCAGTACTTC.